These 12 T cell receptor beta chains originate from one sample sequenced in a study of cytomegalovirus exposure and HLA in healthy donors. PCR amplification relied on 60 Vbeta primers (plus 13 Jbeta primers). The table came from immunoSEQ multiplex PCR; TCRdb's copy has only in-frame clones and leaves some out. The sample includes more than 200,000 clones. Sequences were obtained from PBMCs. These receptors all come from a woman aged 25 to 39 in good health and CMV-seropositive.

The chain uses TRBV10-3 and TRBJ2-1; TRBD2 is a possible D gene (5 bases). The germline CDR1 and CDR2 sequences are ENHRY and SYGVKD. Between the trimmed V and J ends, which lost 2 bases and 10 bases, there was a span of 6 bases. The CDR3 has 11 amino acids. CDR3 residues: CAISEGREQFF. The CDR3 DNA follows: TGTGCCATCAGTGAGGGGAGAGAGCAGTTCTTC.

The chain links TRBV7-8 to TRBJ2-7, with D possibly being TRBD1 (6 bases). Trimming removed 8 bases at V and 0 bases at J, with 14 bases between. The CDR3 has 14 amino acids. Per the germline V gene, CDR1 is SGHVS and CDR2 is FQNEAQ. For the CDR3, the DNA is TGTGCCAGCTCCAGAAGAGGGGGCTCCTACGAGCAGTACTTC. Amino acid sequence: CASSRRGGSYEQYF.

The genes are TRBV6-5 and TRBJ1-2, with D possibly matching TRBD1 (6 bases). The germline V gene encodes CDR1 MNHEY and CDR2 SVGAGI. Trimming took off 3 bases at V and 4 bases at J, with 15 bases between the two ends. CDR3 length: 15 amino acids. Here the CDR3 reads CASSYPIGGAYGYTF. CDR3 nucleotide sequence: TGTGCCAGCAGTTATCCCATAGGGGGGGCCTATGGCTACACCTTC.

DNA for the CDR3: TGTGCCAGCAGCCTAGCGTCAGGGGGCTACGAGCAGTACTTC. Protein sequence: CASSLASGGYEQYF. This chain links TRBV28 with TRBJ2-7; TRBD1 might be the D (7 bases). Germline-derived CDR1 and CDR2 are MDHEN and SYDVKM. The ends were cut back, 6 bases at V and 3 bases at J, with 15 bases in the middle. The CDR3 runs to 14 residues.

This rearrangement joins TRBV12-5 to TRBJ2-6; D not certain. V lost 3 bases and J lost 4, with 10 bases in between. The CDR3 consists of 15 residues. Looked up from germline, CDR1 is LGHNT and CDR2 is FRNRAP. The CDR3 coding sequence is TGTGCTAGTGGTTTCGGTAGAGAGGGGGCCAACGTCCTGACTTTC. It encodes CASGFGREGANVLTF.

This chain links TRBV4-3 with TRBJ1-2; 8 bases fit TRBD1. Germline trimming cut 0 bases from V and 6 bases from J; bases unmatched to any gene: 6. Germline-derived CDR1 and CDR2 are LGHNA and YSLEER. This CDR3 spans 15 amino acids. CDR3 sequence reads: CASSQDNPDRDGYTF. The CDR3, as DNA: TGCGCCAGCAGCCAAGACAACCCGGACAGGGATGGCTACACCTTC.

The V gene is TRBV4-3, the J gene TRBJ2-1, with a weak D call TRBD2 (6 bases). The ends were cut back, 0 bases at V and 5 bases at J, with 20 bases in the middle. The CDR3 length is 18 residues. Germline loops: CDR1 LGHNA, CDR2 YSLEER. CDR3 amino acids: CASSQDRVRDSLNNEQFF. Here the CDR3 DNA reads TGCGCCAGCAGCCAAGATCGAGTCAGGGACTCTTTAAACAATGAGCAGTTCTTC.

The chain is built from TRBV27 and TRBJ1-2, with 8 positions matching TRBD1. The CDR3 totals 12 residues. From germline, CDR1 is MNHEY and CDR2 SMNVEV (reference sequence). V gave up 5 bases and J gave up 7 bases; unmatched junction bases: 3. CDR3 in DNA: TGTGCCAGCAGTCCTACAGGGGGTGGCTACACCTTC. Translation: CASSPTGGGYTF.

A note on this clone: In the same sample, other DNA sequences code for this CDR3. The CDR3 nucleotides are TGCGCCAGCAGCCCTGGGGGCGGGGGCACGACTGAAGCTTTCTTT. Protein sequence: CASSPGGGGTTEAFF. This chain connects TRBV5-1 to TRBJ1-1, with a tentative D call TRBD1 (6 bases). V lost 4 bases and J 5 bases, leaving 18 bases between the germline ends. Germline CDR1 reads SGHRS; CDR2 reads YFSETQ. The length of the CDR3 is 15 residues.

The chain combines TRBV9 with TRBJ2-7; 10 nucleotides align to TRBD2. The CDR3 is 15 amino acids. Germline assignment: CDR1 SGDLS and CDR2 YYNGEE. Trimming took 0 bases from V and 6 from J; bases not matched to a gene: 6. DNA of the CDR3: TGTGCCAGCAGCGTAGAGAGCGGGAGGGCCCGCGAGCAGTACTTC. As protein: CASSVESGRAREQYF. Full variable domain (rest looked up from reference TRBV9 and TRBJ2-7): DSGVTQTPKHLITATGQRVTLRCSPRSGDLSVYWYQQSLDQGLQFLIQYYNGEERAKGNILERFSAQQFPDLHSELNLSSLELGDSALYFCASSVESGRAREQYFGPGTRLTVT.

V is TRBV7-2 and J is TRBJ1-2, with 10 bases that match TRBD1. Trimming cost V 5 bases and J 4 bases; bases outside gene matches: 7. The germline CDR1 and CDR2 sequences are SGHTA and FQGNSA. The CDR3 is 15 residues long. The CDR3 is CASSLTRTGGYGYTF. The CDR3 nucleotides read TGTGCCAGCAGCCTAACGCGGACAGGGGGCTATGGCTACACCTTC.

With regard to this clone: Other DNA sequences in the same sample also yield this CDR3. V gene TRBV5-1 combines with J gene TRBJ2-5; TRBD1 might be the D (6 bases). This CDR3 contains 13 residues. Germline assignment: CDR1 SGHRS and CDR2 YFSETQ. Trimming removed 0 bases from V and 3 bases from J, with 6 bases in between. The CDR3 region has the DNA TGCGCCAGCAGCTTGGAGGGGGAAGAGACCCAGTACTTC. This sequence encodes CASSLEGEETQYF.